The present entry profiles one TCR beta chain with its context. CD45RO-negative, CCR7-positively selected cells formed the naive CD8 fraction, excluding terminally differentiated effector memory CD45RA+ cells. This sample was taken from a study of shared clonotypes between healthy human individuals. Sequencing used immunoSEQ multiplex PCR; TCRdb keeps in-frame clones, though not all of them. Found here are roughly 770,000 clones, just over 95% of them singletons; the top ten hold roughly 0.23%. CDR1 is SEHNR, CDR2 FQNEAQ, per germline (reference sequence). CDR3 size: 14 residues. V was cut by 4 bases and J by 1 base, with 10 bases left in between.

The sequencing input was naive CD8+ T cells sorted from blood. This receptor was identified in a man between 25 and 39 years old in good health. The chain couples TRBV7-9 to TRBJ2-5, with D possibly matching TRBD2 (6 bases). CDR3 bases: TGTGCCAGCAGCTCCCCGGGACTCCAAGAGACCCAGTACTTC. Protein product: CASSSPGLQETQYF.